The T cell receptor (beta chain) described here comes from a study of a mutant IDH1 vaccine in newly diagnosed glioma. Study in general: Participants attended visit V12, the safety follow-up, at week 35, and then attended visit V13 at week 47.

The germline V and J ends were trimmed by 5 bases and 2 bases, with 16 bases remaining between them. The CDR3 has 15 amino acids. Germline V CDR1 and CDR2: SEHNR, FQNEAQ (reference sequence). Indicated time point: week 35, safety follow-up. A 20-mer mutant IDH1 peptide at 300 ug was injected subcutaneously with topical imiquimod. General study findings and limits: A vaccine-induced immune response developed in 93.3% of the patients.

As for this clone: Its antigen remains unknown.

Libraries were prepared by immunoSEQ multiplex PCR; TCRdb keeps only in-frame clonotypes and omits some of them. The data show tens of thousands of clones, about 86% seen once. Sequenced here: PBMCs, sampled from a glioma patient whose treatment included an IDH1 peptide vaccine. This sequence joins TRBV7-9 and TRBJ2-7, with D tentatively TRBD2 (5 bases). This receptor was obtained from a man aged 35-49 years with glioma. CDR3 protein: CASSTHLSGAYEQYF. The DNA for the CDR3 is TGTGCCAGCAGCACCCACCTAAGCGGTGCCTACGAGCAGTACTTC.